What follows are 29 T cell receptor beta chains derived from one specimen sequenced in a study of neoadjuvant anti-PD-1 for oral cavity cancer. Produced via immunoSEQ multiplex PCR; TCRdb's table is partial and in-frame only. The sample lists about 72,000 clones, about 86% seen once, with roughly 3.4% in the top ten. Here the sequenced sample was PBMCs, taken before nivolumab (anti-PD-1) treatment. These receptors were obtained from a person aged 35-79 years with oral cavity squamous cell carcinoma.

The rearrangement uses TRBV11-2 and TRBJ2-3; 15 bases map to TRBD2. The ends lost 5 bases at V and 3 bases at J; junction bases unmatched: 3. The germline CDR1 and CDR2 sequences are SGHAT and FQNNGV. This CDR3 spans 16 amino acids. DNA for the CDR3: TGTGCCAGCAGCGCGGGACTAGCGGGAGGAACAGATACGCAGTATTTT. Residues: CASSAGLAGGTDTQYF. The full variable domain, its missing parts supplied by reference TRBV11-2 and TRBJ2-3, is EAGVAQSPRYKIIEKRQSVAFWCNPISGHATLYWYQQILGQGPKLLIQFQNNGVVDDSQLPKDRFSAERLKGVDSTLKIQPAKLEDSAVYLCASSAGLAGGTDTQYFGPGTRLTVL.

This clone was detected only a few times. The chain carries TRBV28 and TRBJ1-5, with no clear D. Looked up from germline, CDR1 is MDHEN and CDR2 is SYDVKM. The length of the CDR3 is 11 residues. V was trimmed by 8 bases and J by 2 bases, leaving 4 bases between them. CDR3: CASSGNQPQHF. In DNA, the CDR3 is TGTGCCAGCTCAGGCAATCAGCCCCAGCATTTT.

The chain couples TRBV5-1 to TRBJ2-5, with TRBD2 matching over 10 bases. V lost 0 bases and J lost 1; bases outside the gene matches: 6. CDR3 length: 17 residues. Germline V lookup: CDR1 SGHRS, CDR2 YFSETQ. CDR3 nucleotide sequence: TGCGCCAGCAGCTTGGCCGGACTAGCGGCAGCCCAAGAGACCCAGTACTTC. Its protein is CASSLAGLAAAQETQYF.

The rearrangement joins TRBV5-1 to TRBJ2-3, with TRBD2 matching over 13 bases. The CDR3 has 17 residues. With V trimmed by 4 bases and J by 6 bases, 11 bases remained unmatched. Germline V CDR1 and CDR2: SGHRS, YFSETQ. The CDR3 DNA reads as TGCGCCAGCAGCCGCGTAGAGACTAGCGGGGGGACTGATACGCAGTATTTT. As protein: CASSRVETSGGTDTQYF.

A remark on this clone: Other DNA sequences from this sample encode an identical CDR3 as well. The J gene is TRBJ2-7, the V gene TRBV9; D might be TRBD2 (5 bases). The CDR3 consists of 14 residues. V lost 0 bases, J lost 3 bases, and 10 bases lay in between. The germline V gene has CDR1 SGDLS and CDR2 YYNGEE. The CDR3 DNA sequence: TGTGCCAGCAGCGTAGGGACGAGCGGCTACGAGCAGTACTTC. This codes for CASSVGTSGYEQYF.

This clone appeared a few times. This rearrangement joins TRBV29-1 to TRBJ2-5; 8 nucleotides match TRBD1. Germline trimming cut 8 bases from V and 0 bases from J; bases unmatched to any gene: 14. The CDR3 covers 16 residues. Germline CDR1 and CDR2: SQVTM and ANQGSEA. In DNA form, the CDR3 reads TGCAGCAACTTCAGACTGACAGGGGCCAACCAAGAGACCCAGTACTTC. Its translation is CSNFRLTGANQETQYF.

This clone was seen a single time. The genes are TRBV6-1 and TRBJ2-2; D is undetermined. V was cut by 4 bases and J by 6 bases, with 9 bases left in between. The CDR3 consists of 13 residues. CDR1 and CDR2 from the germline V gene are MNHNS and SASEGT. The CDR3 here is CASSAIFAGELFF. As DNA, the CDR3 is TGTGCCAGCAGTGCTATCTTCGCCGGGGAGCTGTTTTTT.

This clone was counted a single time. The chain links TRBV27 to TRBJ2-7, with 8 positions matching TRBD1. The CDR3 is 14 amino acids. Germline V lookup: CDR1 MNHEY, CDR2 SMNVEV (reference sequence). V was pared by 6 bases and J by 3 bases, with 7 bases of the junction left unmatched. CDR3 residues: CASSPWTGNYEQYF. Here the CDR3 DNA reads TGTGCCAGCAGCCCTTGGACAGGGAACTACGAGCAGTACTTC.

J is TRBJ1-1 and V is TRBV5-1; no clear D gene. This CDR3 comprises 15 residues. Looked up from germline, CDR1 is SGHRS and CDR2 is YFSETQ. V lost 0 bases, J lost 0 bases, and 9 bases lay in between. In DNA, the CDR3 is TGCGCCAGCAGCTTGGTTCCGGGTTTGAACACTGAAGCTTTCTTT. Residues: CASSLVPGLNTEAFF. The variable domain in full, completed from reference TRBV5-1 and TRBJ1-1, reads KAGVTQTPRYLIKTRGQQVTLSCSPISGHRSVSWYQQTPGQGLQFLFEYFSETQRNKGNFPGRFSGRQFSNSRSEMNVSTLELGDSALYLCASSLVPGLNTEAFFGQGTRLTVV.

The J gene is TRBJ2-5, the V gene TRBV5-1; weak D call: TRBD1 (6 bases). Trimming cost V 0 bases and J 5 bases, with 17 bases left between them. The CDR3 is made up of 16 amino acids. The germline gives CDR1 SGHRS, CDR2 YFSETQ. CDR3 residues: CASSLDGSGGRETQYF. The CDR3 region has the DNA TGCGCCAGCAGCTTGGATGGGTCTGGGGGCAGGGAGACCCAGTACTTC.

This clone occurred once. The chain recombines TRBV6-5 with TRBJ2-2; no clear D gene. Trimming removed 4 bases from V and 5 bases from J, with 11 bases in between. The CDR3 is 14 residues long. Germline CDR1 MNHEY, CDR2 SVGAGI. The CDR3, as DNA: TGTGCCAGCAGTTTTGGGGTTGTAACCGGGGAGCTGTTTTTT. Translated: CASSFGVVTGELFF.

The CDR3 sequence is CASGPSSYNEQFF. CDR3 DNA: TGTGCCAGTGGACCTAGCTCCTACAATGAGCAGTTCTTC. V is TRBV6-1 and J is TRBJ2-1; D is unclear. CDR1 MNHNS and CDR2 SASEGT come from the germline V gene. V was cut by 9 bases and J by 0 bases, with 9 bases left in between. The CDR3 is 13 residues long.

The chain links TRBV7-2 to TRBJ2-3, with a weak D call TRBD2 (6 bases). The CDR3 runs 15 residues. With 1 base removed from V and 0 bases from J, the gap between germline ends came to 8 bases. CDR1 SGHTA and CDR2 FQGNSA come from the germline V gene. The CDR3 here is CASSLDGTSTDTQYF. CDR3 DNA: TGTGCCAGCAGCTTAGACGGGACTAGCACAGATACGCAGTATTTT. The full variable domain, in which reference TRBV7-2 and TRBJ2-3 provide the parts outside the CDR3, is GAGVSQSPSNKVTEKGKDVELRCDPISGHTALYWYRQSLGQGLEFLIYFQGNSAPDKSGLPSDRFSAERTGGSVSTLTIQRTQQEDSAVYLCASSLDGTSTDTQYFGPGTRLTVL.

J is TRBJ2-7 and V is TRBV5-6, with 7 nucleotides matching TRBD1. Germline CDR1 SGHDT, CDR2 YYEEEE. With 0 bases clipped from V and 2 bases from J, the junction kept 5 bases outside the gene matches. The CDR3 spans 15 residues. The CDR3 DNA is TGTGCCAGCAGCTTGGGGACAGGACTCACCTACGAGCAGTACTTC. The encoded protein is CASSLGTGLTYEQYF.

The chain employs TRBV5-1 and TRBJ2-1; a possible D gene is TRBD1 (6 bases). The V and J ends lost 0 bases and 0 bases respectively, with 10 bases between them. This CDR3 is 16 amino acids long. Germline lookup yields CDR1 SGHRS and CDR2 YFSETQ. The CDR3, as DNA: TGCGCCAGCAGCTTGGACAGGGTTGACTCCTACAATGAGCAGTTCTTC. This encodes CASSLDRVDSYNEQFF.

The CDR3 DNA reads as TGCGCCAGCAGCACCAGCGGGGGGCGCAATCAGCCCCAGCATTTT. Translating it yields CASSTSGGRNQPQHF. The chain combines TRBV5-1 with TRBJ1-5; D possibly corresponds to TRBD1 (6 bases). Germline assignment: CDR1 SGHRS and CDR2 YFSETQ. Trimming shortened V by 4 bases and J by 2 bases, and 13 bases separated the two germline ends. The CDR3 is 15 amino acids.

The gene calls are TRBV5-1 and TRBJ2-7; 7 nucleotides align to TRBD1. Trimming took 4 bases from V and 4 from J; bases not matched to a gene: 8. The germline V gene encodes CDR1 SGHRS and CDR2 YFSETQ. The CDR3 has 14 residues. The DNA for the CDR3 is TGCGCCAGCAGCACGACCGGACAGGATTACGAGCAGTACTTC. It is translated as CASSTTGQDYEQYF. The whole variable domain, remainder taken from reference TRBV5-1 and TRBJ2-7, is KAGVTQTPRYLIKTRGQQVTLSCSPISGHRSVSWYQQTPGQGLQFLFEYFSETQRNKGNFPGRFSGRQFSNSRSEMNVSTLELGDSALYLCASSTTGQDYEQYFGPGTRLTVT.

This sequence joins TRBV30 and TRBJ1-3; 7 bases line up with TRBD1. Trimming took 3 bases from V and 4 from J; bases not matched to a gene: 15. The CDR3 runs 17 residues. CDR1 is GTSNPN, CDR2 SVGIG, per germline (reference sequence). CDR3 sequence reads: CAWSPKDGTVGGNTIYF. CDR3 DNA sequence: TGTGCCTGGAGCCCAAAGGACGGGACAGTTGGAGGAAACACCATATATTTT. The full variable domain, with the rest looked up from reference TRBV30 and TRBJ1-3, is SQTIHQWPATLVQPVGSPLSLECTVEGTSNPNLYWYRQAAGRGLQLLFYSVGIGQISSEVPQNLSASRPQDRQFILSSKKLLLSDSGFYLCAWSPKDGTVGGNTIYFGEGSWLTVV.

V gene TRBV6-1 combines with J gene TRBJ2-2, with TRBD1 identical over 7 bases. The CDR3 is 14 residues long. V shed 8 bases, J shed 2 bases, and the junction held 5 bases outside the gene matches. The germline gives CDR1 MNHNS, CDR2 SASEGT. DNA for the CDR3: TGTGCCAGCCGGGCAGGGGGAAACACCGGGGAGCTGTTTTTT. It specifies CASRAGGNTGELFF.

The rearrangement uses TRBV18 and TRBJ1-2; 10 nucleotides agree with TRBD1. CDR1 is KGHSH and CDR2 is LQKENI in the germline V gene. The CDR3 contains 20 residues. Unmatched junction bases numbered 16, after V lost 2 bases and J lost 1 base. CDR3 bases: TGTGCCAGCTCACCAACCACCCCGACGACAGGGGGCGAATATAACTATGGCTACACCTTC. This codes for CASSPTTPTTGGEYNYGYTF.

This chain uses TRBV7-9 with TRBJ1-2, with a tentative D call TRBD1 (5 bases). Germline V gene sequence: CDR1 SEHNR, CDR2 FQNEAQ (reference sequence). V dropped 1 base and J dropped 1 base, with 10 bases sitting between them. This CDR3 is 15 amino acids long. The CDR3 sequence is CASSLGAGINYGYTF. The CDR3 bases are TGTGCCAGCAGCTTAGGTGCAGGGATTAACTATGGCTACACCTTC.

V gene TRBV4-1 combines with J gene TRBJ1-1, with D possibly matching TRBD1 (5 bases). This CDR3 region has 13 residues. Germline loops: CDR1 MGHRA, CDR2 YSYEKL. The V gene lost 5 bases and the J gene lost 4 bases, with 11 bases spanning the gap. The CDR3 DNA follows: TGCGCCAGCAGCTCTGACAGTCGCACTGAAGCTTTCTTT. Translated: CASSSDSRTEAFF.

V is TRBV7-8 and J is TRBJ1-1, with D maybe TRBD1 (6 bases). The CDR3 is 14 residues long. V lost 5 bases, J lost 5 bases, and 15 bases lay in between. CDR1 is SGHVS and CDR2 is FQNEAQ in the germline V gene. The CDR3 sequence is CASSLHRVWTEAFF. The CDR3 DNA sequence: TGTGCCAGCAGCCTTCACAGGGTTTGGACTGAAGCTTTCTTT.

The chain uses TRBV10-2 and TRBJ2-1; TRBD2 matches 11 bases. The germline gives CDR1 WSHSY, CDR2 SAAADI. This CDR3 has 15 amino acids. J gave up 8 bases and V 3 bases, and 6 bases lay outside the gene matches. The CDR3 region has the DNA TGCGCCAGCAGTGATGTACTAGCGGGAGTCTATGAGCAGTTCTTC. As protein: CASSDVLAGVYEQFF.

Of note for this clone: The junction departs from the called germline gene at one end, perhaps through a read error. The CDR3 loop is CASRPRTGTQYF. In DNA form, the CDR3 reads TGTGCCAGCAGACCTAGGACAGGTACGCAGTATTTT. The chain carries TRBV6-5 and TRBJ2-3, with TRBD1 matching over 7 bases. There are 12 residues in the CDR3. CDR1 is MNHEY, CDR2 SVGAGI, per germline.

For the CDR3, the DNA is TGTGCCAGCAGCCTACCTCCAGGACAGGCGCAGTACTTC. Amino acids: CASSLPPGQAQYF. The rearrangement links TRBV2 to TRBJ2-7, with 7 bases that match TRBD1. CDR1 and CDR2 (germline): SNHLY, FYNNEI. The CDR3 covers 13 residues. Germline trimming cut 6 bases from V and 9 bases from J; bases unmatched to any gene: 11.

The chain joins TRBV7-8 to TRBJ1-1; 8 nucleotides match TRBD1. This CDR3 has 15 residues. V shed 6 bases, J shed 3 bases, and the junction held 9 bases outside the gene matches. CDR1 and CDR2 (germline): SGHVS, FQNEAQ. The CDR3 bases are TGTGCCAGCAGTTTTGGACAGGGAAGGGACACTGAAGCTTTCTTT. Translating it yields CASSFGQGRDTEAFF.

The rearrangement joins TRBV10-3 to TRBJ1-3; 8 nucleotides line up with TRBD1. This CDR3 is built from 14 residues. With 7 bases clipped from V and 4 bases from J, the junction kept 6 bases outside the gene matches. Germline assignment: CDR1 ENHRY and CDR2 SYGVKD. CDR3 loop: CAIMPGGRGNTIYF. The CDR3 DNA reads as TGTGCCATCATGCCAGGGGGCCGGGGAAACACCATATATTTT.

The CDR3 spells CAWSPSGSETGELFF. CDR3 DNA: TGTGCCTGGAGTCCTAGCGGGAGCGAGACCGGGGAGCTGTTTTTT. The V and J genes are TRBV30 and TRBJ2-2; 10 bases fit TRBD2. The CDR3 spans 15 residues. V lost 2 bases to trimming and J lost 5 bases; unmatched junction nucleotides: 5. The V gene's germline CDR1 is GTSNPN and CDR2 SVGIG (reference sequence).